Below, 17 T cell receptor beta chains from the same sample are listed, as sequenced in a study of cytomegalovirus exposure and HLA in healthy donors. Primers: 60 Vbeta forward and 13 Jbeta reverse. The data were produced by immunoSEQ multiplex PCR, yet TCRdb's version contains in-frame clones alone and is incomplete. The data contain under 200,000 clones, 75% to 85% of them seen just once; the ten biggest clones take up 1.5% to 2%. Material: PBMCs. These receptor sequences come from a young woman in good health and CMV-seronegative.

The J gene is TRBJ1-2, the V gene TRBV6-5; D remains unclear. The CDR3 consists of 15 residues. Per germline, CDR1 MNHEY and CDR2 SVGAGI. The V end lost 0 bases, the J end lost 10 bases, and 18 bases lay between the germline ends. CDR3 loop: CASSYSSRRSFDYTF. The CDR3 region has the DNA TGTGCCAGCAGTTACTCGAGTCGCAGGTCTTTCGACTACACCTTC.

The J gene is TRBJ2-2, the V gene TRBV5-6; 7 positions agree with TRBD1. Germline CDR1 is SGHDT and CDR2 is YYEEEE. This CDR3 has 14 residues. The V segment lost 1 base and the J segment 7 bases; nucleotides outside the gene matches: 4. CDR3 bases: TGTGCCAGCAGCTTGCGACGACAGGGCGGGGAGCTGTTTTTT. This translates into CASSLRRQGGELFF.

The chain recombines TRBV5-1 with TRBJ1-1; TRBD1 matches 10 bases. V shed 0 bases and J 5 bases; nucleotides not matched to a gene: 4. Germline CDR1 and CDR2: SGHRS and YFSETQ. The CDR3 totals 15 residues. The CDR3 DNA reads as TGCGCCAGCAGCTTGGAGGGACAGGGGAATACTGAAGCTTTCTTT. Amino acids: CASSLEGQGNTEAFF.

The chain combines TRBV4-1 with TRBJ1-5; 7 bases map to TRBD1. From germline, CDR1 is MGHRA and CDR2 YSYEKL. The CDR3 loop spans 17 amino acids. V lost 6 bases to trimming and J lost 6 bases; unmatched junction nucleotides: 17. The CDR3 coding sequence is TGCGCCAGCAGTCGCGTACCCCGACAGGGACCCAGTCAGCCCCAGCATTTT. This sequence encodes CASSRVPRQGPSQPQHF.

The chain is built from TRBV5-4 and TRBJ1-2; D might be TRBD1 (6 bases). Per germline, CDR1 SGHNT and CDR2 YYREEE (reference sequence). Trimming took 5 bases from V and 8 from J, leaving 25 bases between them. This CDR3 comprises 16 residues. The CDR3 DNA sequence: TGTGCCAGCAGACTCACTCTCAATCCGACAGGCGGGGGCTACACCTTC. Translated, it gives CASRLTLNPTGGGYTF.

The CDR3 here is CASSLRDGETQYF. CDR3 DNA: TGTGCCAGCAGCCTCCGGGATGGCGAGACCCAGTACTTC. The V call is TRBV6-4, the J call TRBJ2-5; D may be TRBD2 (5 bases). The V end lost 6 bases, the J end lost 5 bases, and 13 bases lay between the germline ends. The CDR3 consists of 13 residues. Germline lookup yields CDR1 MRHNA and CDR2 SNTAGT.

This chain links TRBV2 with TRBJ1-1, with D maybe TRBD1 (6 bases). CDR3 length equals 12 residues. Germline V gene sequence: CDR1 SNHLY, CDR2 FYNNEI. Trimming cost V 2 bases and J 10 bases, with 11 bases left between them. CDR3 nucleotide sequence: TGTGCCAGCAGTGAATCAGGGGAAGGAGCTTTCTTT. This encodes CASSESGEGAFF.

J is TRBJ2-3 and V is TRBV9, with 8 nucleotides matching TRBD2. Germline CDR1 is SGDLS and CDR2 is YYNGEE. This CDR3 has 15 amino acids. With V trimmed by 3 bases and J by 5 bases, 8 bases remained unmatched. The CDR3: CASSGSGSQRDTQYF. The CDR3, as DNA: TGTGCCAGCAGCGGGAGCGGGAGTCAAAGAGATACGCAGTATTTT.

This chain joins TRBV7-9 and TRBJ1-1, with 8 nucleotides matching TRBD1. The CDR3 loop spans 15 amino acids. The V segment lost 7 bases and the J segment 2 bases; nucleotides outside the gene matches: 9. In germline, CDR1 is SEHNR, CDR2 FQNEAQ (reference sequence). CDR3 DNA: TGTGCCAGCATCCTCGACAGGGGAAAAAACACTGAAGCTTTCTTT. Protein sequence: CASILDRGKNTEAFF.

J is TRBJ1-3 and V is TRBV2, with unresolved D. V dropped 0 bases and J dropped 2 bases, with 8 bases sitting between them. Germline V lookup: CDR1 SNHLY, CDR2 FYNNEI. The CDR3 covers 15 residues. CDR3: CASSEATGTGNTIYF. For the CDR3, the DNA is TGTGCCAGCAGTGAAGCCACGGGGACTGGAAACACCATATATTTT.

The genes are TRBV5-4 and TRBJ2-5; a weak D match, TRBD1 (6 bases). V lost 4 bases, J lost 5 bases, and 15 bases lay in between. The CDR3 has 14 residues. In germline, CDR1 is SGHNT, CDR2 YYREEE (reference sequence). The CDR3 DNA sequence: TGTGCCAGCAGCGTAGGGGGACAAGAGGAGACCCAGTACTTC. Amino acid sequence: CASSVGGQEETQYF.

This clone was seen only a few times. This chain links TRBV19 with TRBJ1-3, with D possibly TRBD1 on 5 matching bases. The CDR3 covers 15 residues. Germline lookup yields CDR1 LNHDA and CDR2 SQIVND (reference sequence). Trimming stripped 1 base from V and 3 bases from J, with 10 bases between. The CDR3 sequence: CASSIVGTDGNTIYF. The CDR3 bases are TGTGCCAGTAGTATAGTGGGGACTGATGGAAACACCATATATTTT.

The rearrangement uses TRBV6-6 and TRBJ2-1; 7 nucleotides match TRBD2. Germline V gene sequence: CDR1 MNHNY, CDR2 SVGAGI (reference sequence). The CDR3 length is 15 residues. Trimming at V came to 1 base and at J to 4 bases, leaving 4 bases not matched to a gene. This CDR3 is CASSYWSGEYNEQFF. CDR3 coding DNA: TGTGCCAGCAGTTACTGGAGCGGGGAATACAATGAGCAGTTCTTC.

The chain uses TRBV2 and TRBJ1-5; D perhaps matches TRBD1 (5 bases). Per the germline V gene, CDR1 is SNHLY and CDR2 is FYNNEI. The CDR3 contains 14 residues. Trimming removed 5 bases at V and 4 bases at J, with 12 bases between. CDR3 in amino acids: CASSPRDFNQPQHF. The CDR3 DNA is TGTGCCAGCAGTCCTAGGGACTTTAATCAGCCCCAGCATTTT.

The gene calls are TRBV7-8 and TRBJ1-5, with D possibly matching TRBD1 (5 bases). The germline V and J ends were trimmed by 2 bases and 7 bases, with 15 bases remaining between them. Germline CDR1 SGHVS, CDR2 FQNEAQ. The length of the CDR3 is 15 residues. Here the CDR3 reads CASSLNEGGDQPQHF. The DNA for the CDR3 is TGTGCCAGCAGCTTAAACGAGGGAGGGGACCAGCCCCAGCATTTT.

The genes are TRBV6-1 and TRBJ2-1; D is perhaps TRBD2 (5 bases). This CDR3 is built from 11 residues. Germline V lookup: CDR1 MNHNS, CDR2 SASEGT. Trimming shortened V by 11 bases and J by 7 bases, and 12 bases separated the two germline ends. CDR3 bases: TGTGCCGCCTCGGGGTGGAATGAGCAGTTCTTC. This encodes CAASGWNEQFF.

V gene TRBV28 combines with J gene TRBJ2-2, with 7 bases that match TRBD1. Per the germline V gene, CDR1 is MDHEN and CDR2 is SYDVKM. Trimming took 6 bases from V and 0 from J; bases not matched to a gene: 4. The CDR3 is 15 amino acids. CDR3 DNA sequence: TGTGCCAGCAGCCCGGGGACAGCGAACACCGGGGAGCTGTTTTTT. It encodes CASSPGTANTGELFF. Full variable domain (remainder filled in from reference TRBV28 and TRBJ2-2): DVKVTQSSRYLVKRTGEKVFLECVQDMDHENMFWYRQDPGLGLRLIYFSYDVKMKEKGDIPEGYSVSREKKERFSLILESASTNQTSMYLCASSPGTANTGELFFGEGSRLTVL.